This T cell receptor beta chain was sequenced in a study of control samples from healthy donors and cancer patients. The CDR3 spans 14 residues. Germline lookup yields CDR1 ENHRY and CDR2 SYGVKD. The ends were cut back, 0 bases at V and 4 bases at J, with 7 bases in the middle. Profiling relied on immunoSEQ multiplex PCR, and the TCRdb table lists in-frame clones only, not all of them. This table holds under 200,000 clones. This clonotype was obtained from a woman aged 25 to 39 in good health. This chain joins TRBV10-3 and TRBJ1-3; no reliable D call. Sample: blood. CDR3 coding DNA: TGTGCCATCAGTGAGTCTGTATTCGGAAACACCATATATTTT. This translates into CAISESVFGNTIYF.